Listed below are T cell receptor beta chains from one sample, sequenced in a study of memory CD4+ T cells and cytomegalovirus serostatus. Profiling relied on immunoSEQ multiplex PCR, and the TCRdb table lists in-frame clones only, not all of them. The sample has about 56,000 clones, 82% seen once; the top ten hold roughly 0.4%. The sequenced material came from memory CD4+ T cells from blood. The receptors derive from an adult in good health and CMV-seronegative. The CDR3 runs from the conserved cysteine through the conserved F or W. Fields, in order: J gene, CDR3 length, V gene, clone size, CDR3 protein. A row's size may be missing; if present it is once, few, many or a size class.

J gene: TRBJ1-1; CDR3 length: 14; V gene: TRBV11-2; clone size: -; CDR3 protein: CASSLAPGNTEAFF
J gene: TRBJ2-5; CDR3 length: 13; V gene: TRBV14; clone size: -; CDR3 protein: CASSQGGRETQYF
J gene: TRBJ2-3; CDR3 length: 16; V gene: TRBV7-2; clone size: -; CDR3 protein: CASSLRPGLSTDTQYF
J gene: TRBJ2-7; CDR3 length: 15; V gene: TRBV4-3; clone size: -; CDR3 protein: CASSQDPRQGSEQYF
J gene: TRBJ1-6; CDR3 length: 18; V gene: TRBV4-3; clone size: -; CDR3 protein: CASSQETAASSYNSPLHF
J gene: TRBJ2-5; CDR3 length: 16; V gene: TRBV28; clone size: -; CDR3 protein: CASSANAGTRVKTQYF
J gene: TRBJ2-5; CDR3 length: 12; V gene: TRBV9; clone size: -; CDR3 protein: CASSAEGETQYF
J gene: TRBJ2-2; CDR3 length: 15; V gene: TRBV5-1; clone size: -; CDR3 protein: CASSLQGFNTGELFF
J gene: TRBJ2-7; CDR3 length: 16; V gene: TRBV15; clone size: -; CDR3 protein: CATSRTGTGKTYEQYF
J gene: TRBJ2-2; CDR3 length: 14; V gene: TRBV15; clone size: -; CDR3 protein: CATSRIPDTGELFF
J gene: TRBJ1-1; CDR3 length: 14; V gene: TRBV28; clone size: -; CDR3 protein: CASSQGRVNTEAFF
J gene: TRBJ2-1; CDR3 length: 14; V gene: TRBV12-5; clone size: -; CDR3 protein: CASGLWDRNNEQFF
J gene: TRBJ1-2; CDR3 length: 14; V gene: TRBV2; clone size: -; CDR3 protein: CASSDRGSNYGYTF
J gene: TRBJ1-5; CDR3 length: 15; V gene: TRBV6-1; clone size: -; CDR3 protein: CASRRTGQLNQPQHF
J gene: TRBJ2-7; CDR3 length: 13; V gene: TRBV11-2; clone size: -; CDR3 protein: CASSSGQGGEQYF
J gene: TRBJ1-1; CDR3 length: 14; V gene: TRBV19; clone size: -; CDR3 protein: CASSIPGGRTEAFF
J gene: TRBJ2-3; CDR3 length: 18; V gene: TRBV4-1; clone size: -; CDR3 protein: CASSQRAPGGLGKAYEYF
J gene: TRBJ2-1; CDR3 length: 16; V gene: TRBV5-6; clone size: -; CDR3 protein: CASSDPGGPTYNEQFF
J gene: TRBJ2-7; CDR3 length: 15; V gene: TRBV5-6; clone size: -; CDR3 protein: CASSFYGRDSQQQYF
J gene: TRBJ2-3; CDR3 length: 14; V gene: TRBV10-3; clone size: -; CDR3 protein: CAITIDPRTDTQYF
J gene: TRBJ2-2; CDR3 length: 15; V gene: TRBV6-1; clone size: -; CDR3 protein: CASSESQVRPGELFF
J gene: TRBJ2-5; CDR3 length: 15; V gene: TRBV27; clone size: -; CDR3 protein: CASSSGQTRQETQYF
J gene: TRBJ1-2; CDR3 length: 14; V gene: TRBV2; clone size: -; CDR3 protein: CASRRSLLNYGYTF
J gene: TRBJ1-4; CDR3 length: 14; V gene: TRBV5-4; clone size: -; CDR3 protein: CASSFGGEDEKLFF
J gene: TRBJ1-2; CDR3 length: 13; V gene: TRBV28; clone size: -; CDR3 protein: CASSLVSNYGYTF
J gene: TRBJ2-7; CDR3 length: 12; V gene: TRBV5-1; clone size: -; CDR3 protein: CASSLGGYEQYF
J gene: TRBJ1-4; CDR3 length: 16; V gene: TRBV2; clone size: -; CDR3 protein: CASSLTGGGTNEKLFF
J gene: TRBJ2-6; CDR3 length: 17; V gene: TRBV11-3; clone size: -; CDR3 protein: CASSPGTGATGANVLTF
J gene: TRBJ1-5; CDR3 length: 14; V gene: TRBV4-3; clone size: -; CDR3 protein: CASSQWTRNQPQHF
J gene: TRBJ2-3; CDR3 length: 12; V gene: TRBV29-1; clone size: -; CDR3 protein: CSAESSTDTQYF
J gene: TRBJ2-3; CDR3 length: 16; V gene: TRBV5-5; clone size: -; CDR3 protein: CASTLGLAGVGDTQYF
J gene: TRBJ1-1; CDR3 length: 12; V gene: TRBV7-9; clone size: few; CDR3 protein: CASSLSLTEAFF
J gene: TRBJ1-1; CDR3 length: 14; V gene: TRBV29-1; clone size: few; CDR3 protein: CSVDTTGFHTEAFF
J gene: TRBJ2-2; CDR3 length: 17; V gene: TRBV5-6; clone size: -; CDR3 protein: CASSRESGRGGTGELFF
J gene: TRBJ2-5; CDR3 length: 15; V gene: TRBV11-2; clone size: -; CDR3 protein: CASSPRASGQETQYF
J gene: TRBJ2-2; CDR3 length: 14; V gene: TRBV6-6; clone size: -; CDR3 protein: CASVGAGDTGELFF
J gene: TRBJ2-7; CDR3 length: 16; V gene: TRBV6-6; clone size: -; CDR3 protein: CASSSPGSRFSYEQYF
J gene: TRBJ2-5; CDR3 length: 13; V gene: TRBV9; clone size: -; CDR3 protein: CASSVRVRETQYF
J gene: TRBJ2-2; CDR3 length: 14; V gene: TRBV5-1; clone size: -; CDR3 protein: CASSAGTATGELFF
J gene: TRBJ2-2; CDR3 length: 15; V gene: TRBV11-2; clone size: -; CDR3 protein: CASSLEGLGTGELFF
J gene: TRBJ1-3; CDR3 length: 14; V gene: TRBV10-3; clone size: -; CDR3 protein: CAISETGAGNTIYF
J gene: TRBJ2-1; CDR3 length: 15; V gene: TRBV7-9; clone size: -; CDR3 protein: CASSLLRTSINEQFF
J gene: TRBJ1-5; CDR3 length: 12; V gene: TRBV6-1; clone size: few; CDR3 protein: CASSDPGQPQHF
J gene: TRBJ2-2; CDR3 length: 13; V gene: TRBV2; clone size: -; CDR3 protein: CASSEGFTGELFF